The entry that follows covers one T cell receptor (beta chain) sequence. What it recognizes is unknown. The data were obtained in a study of blood T cells in healthy people across ages. Study findings and constraints: Fewer expanded clones and more diversity marked long-lived versus aged donors.

A second roughly 6 to 12 cycle PCR used barcoded and J-beta primers. From the 5' RACE reads, TCRdb called clonotypes with MiXCR, one entry per CDR3 protein. The table lists some 930,000 distinct CDR3 sequences, just under 30% of them singletons. This CDR3 comprises 13 residues. Germline lookup yields CDR1 SGHTA and CDR2 FQGTGA. V lost 0 bases to trimming and J lost 12 bases, with 12 bases between them. This sample also belongs to another study, concerning T cells of mothers and their children. That paper notes: Samples were provided by three healthy Caucasian mothers and their six children. Researchers found no T cell clones that were persistent and microchimeric.

The sample taken for sequencing was blood. The chain joins TRBV7-3 to TRBJ2-1; D remains unclear. The sequence derives from a woman aged 40 to 50 in good health. Written as DNA, the CDR3 is TGTGCCAGCAGCTTAACGGGTTCCGCGGCGCAGTTCTTC. This encodes CASSLTGSAAQFF.